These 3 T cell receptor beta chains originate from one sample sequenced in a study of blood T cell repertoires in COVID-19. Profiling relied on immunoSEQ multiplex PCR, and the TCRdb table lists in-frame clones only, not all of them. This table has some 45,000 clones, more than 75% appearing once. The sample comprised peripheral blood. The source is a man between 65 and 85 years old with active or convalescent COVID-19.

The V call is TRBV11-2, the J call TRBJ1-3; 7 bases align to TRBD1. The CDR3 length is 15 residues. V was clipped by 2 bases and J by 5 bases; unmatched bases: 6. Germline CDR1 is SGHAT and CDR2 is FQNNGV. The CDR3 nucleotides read TGTGCCAGCAGCTTAACCCGGACAGGCAGAAACACCATATATTTT. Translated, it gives CASSLTRTGRNTIYF.

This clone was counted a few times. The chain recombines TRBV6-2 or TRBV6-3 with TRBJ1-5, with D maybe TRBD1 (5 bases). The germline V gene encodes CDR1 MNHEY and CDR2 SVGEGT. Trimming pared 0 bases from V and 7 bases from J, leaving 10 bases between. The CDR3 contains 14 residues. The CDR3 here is CASSYSTERQPQHF. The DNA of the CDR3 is TGTGCCAGCAGTTACTCGACAGAACGACAGCCCCAGCATTTT.

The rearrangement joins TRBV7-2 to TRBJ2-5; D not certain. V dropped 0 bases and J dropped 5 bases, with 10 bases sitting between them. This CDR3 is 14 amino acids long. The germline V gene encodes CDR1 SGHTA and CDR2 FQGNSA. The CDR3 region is CASSLASTPETQYF. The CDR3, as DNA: TGTGCCAGCAGCTTAGCTTCAACTCCGGAGACCCAGTACTTC.